This TCR beta chain was obtained from a study of shared clonotypes between healthy human individuals. Generated by immunoSEQ multiplex PCR, the TCRdb table keeps only in-frame clones and is missing some. The sample contains some 2.1 million clones, roughly 94% of which appear only once. The V gene's germline CDR1 is SGHNT and CDR2 YYREEE (reference sequence). Trimming cost V 0 bases and J 3 bases; bases outside gene matches: 5. The CDR3 is 16 residues long. This sequence joins TRBV5-4 and TRBJ1-2; 10 positions match TRBD1. The TCR comes from a man aged 18-30 years in good health. What was sequenced was naive CD4+ T cells sorted from blood. Subset here: CD45RA+ positively selected. CDR3 region: CASSLGQDRGDYGYTF. CDR3 bases: TGTGCCAGCAGCTTGGGGCAGGACAGGGGGGACTATGGCTACACCTTC.